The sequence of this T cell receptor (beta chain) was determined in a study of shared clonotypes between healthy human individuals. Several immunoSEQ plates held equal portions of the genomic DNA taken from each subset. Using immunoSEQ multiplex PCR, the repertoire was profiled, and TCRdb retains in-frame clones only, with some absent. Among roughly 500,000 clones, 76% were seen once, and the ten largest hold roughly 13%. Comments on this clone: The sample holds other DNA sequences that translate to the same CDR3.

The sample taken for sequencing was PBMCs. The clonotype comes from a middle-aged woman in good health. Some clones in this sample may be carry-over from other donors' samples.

CDR3 DNA: TGTGCCAGCAGCCAAGAACAGGGGGAATCCTACGAGCAGTACTTC. Translation gives CASSQEQGESYEQYF. The chain recombines TRBV14 with TRBJ2-7; the match to TRBD1 covers 8 bases. In germline, CDR1 is SGHDN, CDR2 FVKESK. The junction had 2 bases not matched to a gene; V was cut back by 0 bases and J by 1 base. CDR3 length equals 15 residues.